This entry lists 14 T cell receptor beta chains sequenced from one sample in a study of tumor-infiltrating lymphocytes in localized non-small cell lung cancer. Method: immunoSEQ multiplex PCR; TCRdb's copy keeps in-frame clones and lacks some. The sample contains 9,500 to 15,000 clones, around 78% of which appear only once. What was sequenced was lung tumor tissue. These receptors were obtained from a human donor with non-small cell lung cancer.

V is TRBV5-6 and J is TRBJ1-2; a possible D gene is TRBD1 (5 bases). Germline V gene lookup returns CDR1 SGHDT and CDR2 YYEEEE. This CDR3 spans 14 amino acids. The V gene lost 4 bases and the J gene lost 8 bases, with 18 bases spanning the gap. In DNA, the CDR3 is TGTGCCAGCAGCAAGGGACCGAACGTCGCGGGCTACACCTTC. This sequence encodes CASSKGPNVAGYTF. The variable domain in full, with the rest retrieved from reference TRBV5-6 and TRBJ1-2, is DAGVTQSPTHLIKTRGQQVTLRCSPKSGHDTVSWYQQALGQGPQFIFQYYEEEERQRGNFPDRFSGHQFPNYSSELNVNALLLGDSALYLCASSKGPNVAGYTFGSGTRLTVV.

Points on this clone: In the same sample, other DNA sequences code for this CDR3. The chain is built from TRBV18 and TRBJ2-7; TRBD1 matches 7 bases. V shed 2 bases and J 4 bases; nucleotides not matched to a gene: 5. Germline lookup yields CDR1 KGHSH and CDR2 LQKENI. The CDR3 spans 14 residues. The CDR3 reads CASSPRQGTYEQYV. DNA of the CDR3: TGTGCCAGCTCACCAAGACAGGGAACGTACGAGCAGTACGTC.

This chain uses TRBV4-1 with TRBJ2-5; D is unresolved. The CDR3 has 18 residues. Between the trimmed V and J ends, which lost 4 bases and 2 bases, there was a span of 23 bases. Looked up from germline, CDR1 is MGHRA and CDR2 is YSYEKL. The chain's CDR3 is CASSPQLLSVERQETQYF. The CDR3 DNA is TGCGCCAGCAGCCCCCAACTCCTGTCGGTTGAGAGGCAAGAGACCCAGTACTTC.

In its sample, this clone was seen a few times. The genes are TRBV28 and TRBJ2-6; 8 bases agree with TRBD1. Germline V lookup: CDR1 MDHEN, CDR2 SYDVKM. V gave up 5 bases and J gave up 0 bases; unmatched junction bases: 3. This CDR3 comprises 16 residues. As DNA, the CDR3 is TGTGCCAGCAGTACAGGGGGAACCTCTGGGGCCAACGTCCTGACTTTC. This encodes CASSTGGTSGANVLTF.

V and J are TRBV5-1 and TRBJ1-2, with 7 bases matching TRBD1. Per the germline V gene, CDR1 is SGHRS and CDR2 is YFSETQ. The CDR3 consists of 13 residues. With V trimmed by 4 bases and J by 6 bases, 6 bases remained unmatched. The CDR3 region has the DNA TGCGCCAGCAGCCAGAGGACAGGTGATGGCTACACCTTC. Residues: CASSQRTGDGYTF.

This clone was found a few times. The chain has TRBV28 and TRBJ2-7, with 10 bases fitting TRBD2. Germline loops: CDR1 MDHEN, CDR2 SYDVKM. The CDR3 totals 19 residues. J lost 2 bases, V lost 0 bases, and 13 bases had no gene match. CDR3 nucleotides: TGTGCCAGCAGTTTATGGCATGTCGGGCTAGCGGGGGACACCTACGAGCAGTACTTC. The encoded protein is CASSLWHVGLAGDTYEQYF.

The chain uses TRBV18 and TRBJ2-7; D unclear. This CDR3 is 13 amino acids long. CDR1 is KGHSH and CDR2 is LQKENI in the germline V gene. V was pared by 3 bases and J by 0 bases, with 6 bases between. CDR3 nucleotides: TGTGCCAGCTCACCGTGGGGCTCCTACGAGCAGTACGTC. It encodes CASSPWGSYEQYV.

A single count supports this clone. V and J are TRBV4-1 and TRBJ2-2, with no clear D. This CDR3 contains 17 residues. Germline CDR1 MGHRA, CDR2 YSYEKL. Trimming took off 1 base at V and 2 bases at J, with 14 bases between the two ends. The CDR3 loop reads CASSQVARADNTGELFF. CDR3 bases: TGCGCCAGCAGCCAAGTGGCCCGGGCCGATAACACCGGGGAGCTGTTTTTT.

The CDR3 nucleotides are TGTGCCAGCAGGGACTTCTACACCGGGGAGCTGTTTTTT. As protein: CASRDFYTGELFF. This sequence joins TRBV6-6 and TRBJ2-2; possible D gene TRBD2, 5 bases. CDR3 length: 13 amino acids. CDR1 MNHNY and CDR2 SVGAGI come from the germline V gene (reference sequence). Trimming stripped 6 bases from V and 3 bases from J, with 8 bases between.

The CDR3, as DNA: TGTGCCAGCGGCAAGGGGTTTACCGGAGAGAACACTGAAGCTTTCTTT. Protein product: CASGKGFTGENTEAFF. The gene calls are TRBV7-9 and TRBJ1-1; possible D gene TRBD1, 5 bases. V was shortened by 8 bases and J by 1 base, with 20 bases between the two germline ends. The CDR3 totals 16 residues. Germline V gene sequence: CDR1 SEHNR, CDR2 FQNEAQ (reference sequence).

This clone counts as medium-sized (0.01 to 0.1%). The same CDR3 can be traced to other DNA sequences in this sample. The chain links TRBV27 to TRBJ2-7; 8 bases fit TRBD2. In germline, CDR1 is MNHEY, CDR2 SMNVEV (reference sequence). Trimming cost V 4 bases and J 7 bases; bases outside gene matches: 6. This CDR3 spans 13 amino acids. The CDR3 sequence: CASSWRGAQEQYF. In nucleotides, the CDR3 is TGTGCCAGCAGTTGGCGGGGGGCGCAAGAGCAGTACTTC.

This sequence joins TRBV10-1 and TRBJ2-3, with 7 bases lining up with TRBD1. The V gene's germline CDR1 is WNHNN and CDR2 SYGVQD (reference sequence). The ends lost 2 bases at V and 10 bases at J; junction bases unmatched: 3. This CDR3 spans 12 amino acids. The CDR3 DNA reads TGCGCCAGCAGTGAGGAACAGGGGTCGCAGTATTTT. As protein: CASSEEQGSQYF.

This sequence joins TRBV19 and TRBJ1-2, with TRBD1 as a possible D gene (5 bases). This CDR3 region has 14 residues. The V and J ends lost 6 bases and 8 bases respectively, with 19 bases between them. CDR1 and CDR2 from the germline V gene are LNHDA and SQIVND (reference sequence). CDR3 residues: CASRPGRTPKGYTF. The CDR3 DNA follows: TGTGCCAGTAGGCCGGGACGGACCCCCAAGGGCTACACCTTC.

The genes are TRBV7-2 and TRBJ1-3; D unclear. The V gene's germline CDR1 is SGHTA and CDR2 FQGNSA. V lost 5 bases, J lost 2 bases, and 4 bases lay in between. The length of the CDR3 is 12 residues. DNA of the CDR3: TGTGCCAGCAGCCAGACTGGAAACACCATATATTTT. Translated: CASSQTGNTIYF.